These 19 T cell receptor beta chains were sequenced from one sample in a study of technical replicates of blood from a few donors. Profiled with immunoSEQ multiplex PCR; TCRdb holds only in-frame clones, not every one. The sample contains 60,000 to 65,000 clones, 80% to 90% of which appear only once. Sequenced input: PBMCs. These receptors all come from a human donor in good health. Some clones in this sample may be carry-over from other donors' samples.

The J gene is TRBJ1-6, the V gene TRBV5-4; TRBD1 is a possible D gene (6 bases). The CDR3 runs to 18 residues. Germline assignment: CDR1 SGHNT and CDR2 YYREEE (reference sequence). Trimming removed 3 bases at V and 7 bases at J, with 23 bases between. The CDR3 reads CASSSEDFRGVPNSPLHF. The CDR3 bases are TGTGCCAGCAGCTCAGAGGACTTCAGGGGCGTACCGAATTCACCCCTCCACTTT.

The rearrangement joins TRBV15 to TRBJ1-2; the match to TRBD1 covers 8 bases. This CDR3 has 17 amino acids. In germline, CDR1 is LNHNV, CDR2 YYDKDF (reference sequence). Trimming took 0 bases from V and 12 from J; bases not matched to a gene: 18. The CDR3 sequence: CATSREGTGTGARPHTF. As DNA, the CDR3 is TGTGCCACCAGCAGAGAAGGAACCGGGACAGGTGCCCGCCCTCACACCTTC. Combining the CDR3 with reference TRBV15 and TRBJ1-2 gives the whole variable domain DAMVIQNPRYQVTQFGKPVTLSCSQTLNHNVMYWYQQKSSQAPKLLFHYYDKDFNNEADTPDNFQSRRPNTSFCFLDIRSPGLGDTAMYLCATSREGTGTGARPHTFGSGTRLTVV.

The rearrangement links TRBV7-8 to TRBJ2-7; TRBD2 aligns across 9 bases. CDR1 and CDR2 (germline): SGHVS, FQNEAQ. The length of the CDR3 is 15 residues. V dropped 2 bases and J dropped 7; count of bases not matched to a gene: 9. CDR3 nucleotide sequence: TGTGCCAGCAGCTTAAATAGCGGCGGGGGGGTAGAGCAGTACTTC. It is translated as CASSLNSGGGVEQYF.

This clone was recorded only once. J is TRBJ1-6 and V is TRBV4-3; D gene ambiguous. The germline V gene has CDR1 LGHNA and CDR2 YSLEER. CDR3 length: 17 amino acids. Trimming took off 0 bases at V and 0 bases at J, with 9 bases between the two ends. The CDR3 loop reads CASSQDVDSSYNSPLHF. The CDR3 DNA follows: TGCGCCAGCAGCCAAGATGTAGATAGCTCCTATAATTCACCCCTCCACTTT.

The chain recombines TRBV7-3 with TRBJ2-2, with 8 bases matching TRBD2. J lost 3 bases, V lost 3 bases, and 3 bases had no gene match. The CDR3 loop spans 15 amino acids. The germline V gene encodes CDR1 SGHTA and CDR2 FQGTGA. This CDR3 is CASSFRGGDTGELFF. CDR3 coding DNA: TGTGCCAGCAGCTTCCGGGGGGGCGACACCGGGGAGCTGTTTTTT. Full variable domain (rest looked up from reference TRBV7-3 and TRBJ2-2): GAGVSQTPSNKVTEKGKYVELRCDPISGHTALYWYRQSLGQGPEFLIYFQGTGAADDSGLPNDRFFAVRPEGSVSTLKIQRTERGDSAVYLCASSFRGGDTGELFFGEGSRLTVL.

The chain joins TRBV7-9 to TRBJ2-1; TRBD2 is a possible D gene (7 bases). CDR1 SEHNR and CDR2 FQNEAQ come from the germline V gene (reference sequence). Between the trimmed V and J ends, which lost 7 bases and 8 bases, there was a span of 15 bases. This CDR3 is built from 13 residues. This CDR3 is CASIPEGGHEQFF. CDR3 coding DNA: TGTGCCAGCATCCCCGAGGGGGGGCATGAGCAGTTCTTC.

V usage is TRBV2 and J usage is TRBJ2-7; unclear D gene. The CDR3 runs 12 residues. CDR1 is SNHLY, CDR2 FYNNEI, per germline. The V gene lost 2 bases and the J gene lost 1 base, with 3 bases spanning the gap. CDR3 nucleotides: TGTGCCAGCAGTGAACTGTCCTACGAGCAGTACTTC. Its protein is CASSELSYEQYF.

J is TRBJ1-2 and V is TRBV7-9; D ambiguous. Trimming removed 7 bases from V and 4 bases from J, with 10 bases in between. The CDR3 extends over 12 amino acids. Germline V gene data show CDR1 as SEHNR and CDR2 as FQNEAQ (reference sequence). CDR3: CASNQVGYGYTF. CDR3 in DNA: TGTGCCAGCAACCAGGTCGGCTATGGCTACACCTTC. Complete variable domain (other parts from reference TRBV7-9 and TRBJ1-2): DTGVSQNPRHKITKRGQNVTFRCDPISEHNRLYWYRQTLGQGPEFLTYFQNEAQLEKSRLLSDRFSAERPKGSFSTLEIQRTEQGDSAMYLCASNQVGYGYTFGSGTRLTVV.

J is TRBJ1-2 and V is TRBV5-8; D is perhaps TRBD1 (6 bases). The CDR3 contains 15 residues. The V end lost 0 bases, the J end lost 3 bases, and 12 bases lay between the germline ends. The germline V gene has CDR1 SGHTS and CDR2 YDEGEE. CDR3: CASSLAQGPYYGYTF. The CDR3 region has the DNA TGTGCCAGCAGCTTGGCCCAGGGGCCCTACTATGGCTACACCTTC.

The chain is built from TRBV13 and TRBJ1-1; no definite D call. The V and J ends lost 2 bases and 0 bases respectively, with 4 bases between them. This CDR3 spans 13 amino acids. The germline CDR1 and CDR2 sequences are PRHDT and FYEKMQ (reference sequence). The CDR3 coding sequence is TGTGCCAGCAGCTTACAGATGAACACTGAAGCTTTCTTT. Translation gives CASSLQMNTEAFF.

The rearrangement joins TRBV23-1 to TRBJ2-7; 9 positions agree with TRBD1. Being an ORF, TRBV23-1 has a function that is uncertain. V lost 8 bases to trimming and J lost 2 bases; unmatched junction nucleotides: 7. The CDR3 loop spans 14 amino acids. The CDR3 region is CASVYRDRAYEQYF. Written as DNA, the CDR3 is TGCGCCAGCGTATACCGGGACAGGGCCTACGAGCAGTACTTC.

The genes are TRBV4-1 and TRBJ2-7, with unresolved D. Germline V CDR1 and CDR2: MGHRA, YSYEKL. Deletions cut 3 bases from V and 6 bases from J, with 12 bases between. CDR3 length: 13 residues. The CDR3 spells CASSQSVAREQYF. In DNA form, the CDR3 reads TGCGCCAGCAGCCAGTCCGTAGCCCGCGAGCAGTACTTC.

CDR3 loop: CASSPGQVNTGELFF. In DNA form, the CDR3 reads TGTGCCAGCAGTCCTGGACAGGTGAACACCGGGGAGCTGTTTTTT. The gene calls are TRBV28 and TRBJ2-2; 7 bases line up with TRBD1. V shed 5 bases, J shed 1 base, and the junction held 4 bases outside the gene matches. CDR3 length: 15 residues. CDR1 and CDR2 from the germline V gene are MDHEN and SYDVKM.

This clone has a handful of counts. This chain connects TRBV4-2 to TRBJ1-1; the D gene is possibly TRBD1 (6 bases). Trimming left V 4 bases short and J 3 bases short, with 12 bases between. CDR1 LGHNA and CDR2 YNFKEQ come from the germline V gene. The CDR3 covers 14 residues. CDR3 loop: CASSRTTGDTEAFF. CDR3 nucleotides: TGTGCCAGCAGCCGGACGACAGGAGACACTGAAGCTTTCTTT.

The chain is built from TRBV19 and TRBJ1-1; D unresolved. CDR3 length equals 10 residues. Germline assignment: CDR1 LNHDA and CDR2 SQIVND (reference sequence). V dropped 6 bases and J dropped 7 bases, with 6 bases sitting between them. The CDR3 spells CASRRNEAFF. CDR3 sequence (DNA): TGTGCCAGTAGGCGCAATGAAGCTTTCTTT.

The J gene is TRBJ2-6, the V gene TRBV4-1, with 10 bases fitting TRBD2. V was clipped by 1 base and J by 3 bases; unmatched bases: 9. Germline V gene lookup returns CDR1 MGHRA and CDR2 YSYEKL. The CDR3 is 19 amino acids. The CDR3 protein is CASSQVSLAGEFGANVLTF. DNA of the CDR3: TGCGCCAGCAGCCAAGTAAGTCTAGCGGGGGAGTTTGGGGCCAACGTCCTGACTTTC.

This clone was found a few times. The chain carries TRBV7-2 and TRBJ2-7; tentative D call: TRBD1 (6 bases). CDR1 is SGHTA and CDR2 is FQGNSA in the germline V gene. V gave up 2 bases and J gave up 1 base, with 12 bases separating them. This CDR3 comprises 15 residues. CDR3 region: CASSLPQGNSYEQYF. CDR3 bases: TGTGCCAGCAGCTTACCCCAGGGGAATTCCTACGAGCAGTACTTC.

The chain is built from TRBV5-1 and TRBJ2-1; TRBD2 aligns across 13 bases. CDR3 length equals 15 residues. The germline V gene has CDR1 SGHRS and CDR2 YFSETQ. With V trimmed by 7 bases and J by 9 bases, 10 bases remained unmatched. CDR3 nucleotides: TGCGCCAGCCAAAGAACTAGCGGGAGGGTGGTTGAGCAGTTCTTC. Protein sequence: CASQRTSGRVVEQFF.

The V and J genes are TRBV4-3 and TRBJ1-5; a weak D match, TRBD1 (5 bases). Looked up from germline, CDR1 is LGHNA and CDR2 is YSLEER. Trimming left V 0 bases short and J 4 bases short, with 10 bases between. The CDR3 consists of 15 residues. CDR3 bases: TGCGCCAGCAGCCAAGACACGGGGGATAATCAGCCCCAGCATTTT. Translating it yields CASSQDTGDNQPQHF.